This T cell receptor beta chain appears in the sequencing data of a study of CD8+ T cells in alopecia areata. Alopecia areata patients had lesional scalp punch biopsies and peripheral blood taken from them. This CDR3 spans 19 amino acids. The ends lost 3 bases at V and 1 base at J; junction bases unmatched: 10. The germline gives CDR1 MGHRA, CDR2 YSYEKL. Extraction and reverse transcription of RNA yielded cDNA as the sequencing template. The protocol was immunoSEQ multiplex PCR, while the TCRdb copy is restricted to in-frame clones and leaves out a portion. This table holds fewer than 200,000 clones, around 60% found once. This clone was picked up a small number of times. Its antigen is still unknown. Study findings and constraints: Higher clonality than in normal scalp was seen in lesional scalp, especially alopecia totalis/universalis. It was less clear whether patients shared TCRs than it was in mice, possibly because of HLA.

The sequence derives from a human donor with alopecia areata. Sequencing was performed on CD4+ T cells sorted from blood, taken at week 0. The V call is TRBV4-1, the J call TRBJ2-6; 9 nucleotides align to TRBD1. The CDR3 loop is CASSQATGGFSSGANVLTF. The CDR3 coding sequence is TGCGCCAGCAGCCAGGCGACAGGGGGATTTAGTTCTGGGGCCAACGTCCTGACTTTC.